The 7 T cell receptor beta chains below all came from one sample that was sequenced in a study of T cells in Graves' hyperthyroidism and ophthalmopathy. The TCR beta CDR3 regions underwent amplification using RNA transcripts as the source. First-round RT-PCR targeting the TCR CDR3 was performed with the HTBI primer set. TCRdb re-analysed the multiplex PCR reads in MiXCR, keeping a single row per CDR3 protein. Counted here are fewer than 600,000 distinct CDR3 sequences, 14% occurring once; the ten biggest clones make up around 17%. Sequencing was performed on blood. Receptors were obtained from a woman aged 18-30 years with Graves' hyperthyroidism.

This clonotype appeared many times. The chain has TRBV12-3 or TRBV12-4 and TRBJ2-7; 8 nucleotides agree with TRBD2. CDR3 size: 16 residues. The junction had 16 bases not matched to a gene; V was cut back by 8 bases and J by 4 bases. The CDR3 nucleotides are TGTGCCAGCCGGGGGGGACTAGGGATGACAAAATACGAGCAGTACTTC. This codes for CASRGGLGMTKYEQYF.

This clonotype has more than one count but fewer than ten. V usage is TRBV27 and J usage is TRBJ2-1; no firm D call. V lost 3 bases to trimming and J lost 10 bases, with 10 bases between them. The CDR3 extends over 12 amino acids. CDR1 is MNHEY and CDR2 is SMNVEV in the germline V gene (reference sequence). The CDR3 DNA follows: TGTGCCAGCAGTTTTTCCCCCCCCGAGCAGTTCTTC. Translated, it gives CASSFSPPEQFF.

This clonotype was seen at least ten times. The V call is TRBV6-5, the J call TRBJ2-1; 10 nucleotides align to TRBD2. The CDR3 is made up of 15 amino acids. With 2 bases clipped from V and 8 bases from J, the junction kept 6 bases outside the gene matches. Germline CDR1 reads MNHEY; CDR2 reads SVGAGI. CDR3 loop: CASSYRLAGVYEQFF. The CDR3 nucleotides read TGTGCCAGCAGTTACCGGCTAGCGGGAGTATATGAGCAGTTCTTC.

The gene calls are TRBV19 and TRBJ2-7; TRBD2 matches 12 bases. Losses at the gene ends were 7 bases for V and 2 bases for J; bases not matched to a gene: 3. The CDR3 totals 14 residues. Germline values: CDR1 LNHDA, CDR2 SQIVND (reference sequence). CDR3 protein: CASTRTSGTYEQYF. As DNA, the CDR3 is TGTGCCAGTACGCGGACTAGCGGGACCTACGAGCAGTACTTC.

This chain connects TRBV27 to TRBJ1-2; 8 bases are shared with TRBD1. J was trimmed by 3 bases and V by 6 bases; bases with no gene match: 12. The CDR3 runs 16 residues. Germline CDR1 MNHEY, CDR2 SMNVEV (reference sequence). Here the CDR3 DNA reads TGTGCCAGCAGCCCCTTGGACAGGGTAAAGGACTATGGCTACACCTTC. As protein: CASSPLDRVKDYGYTF.

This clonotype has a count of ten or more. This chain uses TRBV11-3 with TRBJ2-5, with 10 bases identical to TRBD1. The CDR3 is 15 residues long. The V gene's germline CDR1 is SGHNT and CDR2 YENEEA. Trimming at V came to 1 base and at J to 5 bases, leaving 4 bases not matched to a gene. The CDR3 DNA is TGTGCCAGCAGCTTAGGGGACAGGGGTCCGGAGACCCAGTACTTC. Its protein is CASSLGDRGPETQYF.

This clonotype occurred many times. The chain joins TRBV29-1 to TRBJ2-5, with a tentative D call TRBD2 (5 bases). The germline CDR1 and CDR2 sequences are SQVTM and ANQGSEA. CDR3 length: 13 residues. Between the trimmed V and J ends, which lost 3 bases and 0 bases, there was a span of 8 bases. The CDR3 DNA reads TGCAGCGTTGATCCGGGGTACCAAGAGACCCAGTACTTC. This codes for CSVDPGYQETQYF.